Presented here are 16 T cell receptor beta chains from one specimen sequenced in a study of OX40 agonist ivuxolimab in advanced cancers. Repertoires were generated with immunoSEQ multiplex PCR, while TCRdb's copy carries only in-frame clones and drops some. The sample carries tens of thousands of clones, around 79% recorded once. The input for sequencing was CD4+ or CD8+ T cells sorted from blood, taken in a trial of the OX40 agonist ivuxolimab. These receptors were taken from an adult with an advanced solid tumor such as melanoma, head and neck, liver or kidney cancer.

For the CDR3, the DNA is TGTGCCACCAGCAACGGGGTGGGTTCGACGGAAAAACTGTTTTTT. Protein sequence: CATSNGVGSTEKLFF. The gene calls are TRBV15 and TRBJ1-4; D uncertain. The CDR3 is made up of 15 amino acids. Germline CDR1 is LNHNV and CDR2 is YYDKDF (reference sequence). V lost 4 bases and J 8 bases, leaving 17 bases between the germline ends.

This clone was seen once. The rearrangement links TRBV28 to TRBJ1-5, with 9 bases that match TRBD1. The length of the CDR3 is 20 residues. Trimming took 4 bases from V and 0 from J; bases not matched to a gene: 16. Germline V gene lookup returns CDR1 MDHEN and CDR2 SYDVKM. The CDR3 DNA is TGTGCCAGCAGTTCGATAATAGGAGGACAGGGGCGAAATAGCAATCAGCCCCAGCATTTT. It encodes CASSSIIGGQGRNSNQPQHF.

The rearrangement joins TRBV13 to TRBJ1-1; 7 nucleotides line up with TRBD1. There are 16 residues in the CDR3. The V gene's germline CDR1 is PRHDT and CDR2 FYEKMQ (reference sequence). J lost 0 bases, V lost 3 bases, and 7 bases had no gene match. CDR3 bases: TGTGCCAGCAGCTTCTACAGGGGTGGGGTGAACACTGAAGCTTTCTTT. Protein: CASSFYRGGVNTEAFF.

The rearrangement links TRBV6-5 to TRBJ2-7, with 9 nucleotides matching TRBD1. Germline trimming cut 4 bases from V and 0 bases from J; bases unmatched to any gene: 4. Germline V gene lookup returns CDR1 MNHEY and CDR2 SVGAGI. This CDR3 is built from 15 residues. CDR3 in DNA: TGTGCCAGCAGTTGGGGACAGGGACCCTCCTACGAGCAGTACGTC. Its translation is CASSWGQGPSYEQYV.

The gene calls are TRBV9 and TRBJ2-3; D is unclear. The V gene lost 3 bases and the J gene lost 2 bases, with 13 bases spanning the gap. CDR1 and CDR2 from the germline V gene are SGDLS and YYNGEE. The CDR3 has 15 amino acids. The CDR3 loop reads CASSATAILTDTQYF. The CDR3 DNA follows: TGTGCCAGCAGCGCTACAGCAATTCTCACAGATACGCAGTATTTT.

In its sample, this clone was seen once. The chain joins TRBV9 to TRBJ2-5; 8 nucleotides agree with TRBD1. This CDR3 spans 16 amino acids. Germline V gene data show CDR1 as SGDLS and CDR2 as YYNGEE. V was clipped by 3 bases and J by 5 bases; unmatched bases: 12. The DNA for the CDR3 is TGTGCCAGCAGCGCCCAGTCGACAGGGGTAACCGAGACCCAGTACTTC. This codes for CASSAQSTGVTETQYF.

The V gene is TRBV28, the J gene TRBJ2-1, with D unclear. V lost 4 bases and J lost 7, with 8 bases in between. The CDR3 runs 12 residues. Germline V lookup: CDR1 MDHEN, CDR2 SYDVKM. In DNA, the CDR3 is TGTGCCAGCAGTTCCCCGATGAATGAGCAGTTCTTC. This translates into CASSSPMNEQFF.

This chain connects TRBV10-1 to TRBJ2-2; D call uncertain. The CDR3 loop spans 15 amino acids. V was shortened by 3 bases and J by 4 bases, with 12 bases between the two germline ends. From germline, CDR1 is WNHNN and CDR2 SYGVQD (reference sequence). CDR3 sequence: CASSDLGSGTGELFF. In DNA, the CDR3 is TGCGCCAGCAGTGACTTGGGGTCCGGCACCGGGGAGCTGTTTTTT.

The chain employs TRBV7-8 and TRBJ1-2; the D is unclear. V gave up 3 bases and J gave up 4 bases, with 6 bases separating them. Per the germline V gene, CDR1 is SGHVS and CDR2 is FQNEAQ. The CDR3 is 12 amino acids. The CDR3, as DNA: TGTGCCAGCAGCTTTAACGCCTATGGCTACACCTTC. Translating it yields CASSFNAYGYTF.

The rearrangement joins TRBV2 to TRBJ2-3; D not certain. This CDR3 has 14 amino acids. Germline assignment: CDR1 SNHLY and CDR2 FYNNEI. The V end was cut by 9 bases, the J end by 6 bases, with 19 bases between. This CDR3 is CASLGPFQPDTQYF. CDR3 in DNA: TGTGCCAGTCTAGGACCGTTCCAGCCGGATACGCAGTATTTT. Filled out from reference TRBV2 and TRBJ2-3, the complete variable domain reads EPEVTQTPSHQVTQMGQEVILRCVPISNHLYFYWYRQILGQKVEFLVSFYNNEISEKSEIFDDQFSVERPDGSNFTLKIRSTKLEDSAMYFCASLGPFQPDTQYFGPGTRLTVL.

The V call is TRBV7-9, the J call TRBJ2-5; D gene ambiguous. Trimming removed 4 bases at V and 4 bases at J, with 16 bases between. The CDR3 runs 15 residues. CDR1 SEHNR and CDR2 FQNEAQ come from the germline V gene (reference sequence). CDR3 region: CASSSTLNLPETQYF. The DNA for the CDR3 is TGTGCCAGCAGCTCCACTCTTAACCTCCCAGAGACCCAGTACTTC.

J is TRBJ2-1 and V is TRBV11-3, with a weak D call TRBD2 (7 bases). Germline assignment: CDR1 SGHNT and CDR2 YENEEA. This CDR3 is built from 15 residues. The V gene lost 5 bases and the J gene lost 1 base, with 12 bases spanning the gap. The CDR3 sequence: CASSPGGRSYNEQFF. In DNA, the CDR3 is TGTGCCAGCAGCCCGGGGGGCAGGTCCTACAATGAGCAGTTCTTC.

In nucleotides, the CDR3 is TGCGCCAGCAGCTTGGGAGTCCAAGGTAGCACCGGGGAGCTGTTTTTT. Its translation: CASSLGVQGSTGELFF. The V gene is TRBV5-1, the J gene TRBJ2-2, with unresolved D. The germline CDR1 and CDR2 sequences are SGHRS and YFSETQ. Trimming stripped 0 bases from V and 4 bases from J, with 13 bases between. The CDR3 has 16 residues.

The chain combines TRBV14 with TRBJ2-5; D not certain. The V gene's germline CDR1 is SGHDN and CDR2 FVKESK. Trimming took off 0 bases at V and 5 bases at J, with 13 bases between the two ends. The CDR3 has 15 residues. This CDR3 is CASSQDYGVGETQYF. CDR3 coding DNA: TGTGCCAGCAGCCAAGACTATGGAGTGGGGGAGACCCAGTACTTC.

Only a few counts were recorded for this clone. Other DNA sequences from this sample encode an identical CDR3 as well. The V and J genes are TRBV6-5 and TRBJ2-1; 10 bases agree with TRBD2. The ends lost 0 bases at V and 5 bases at J; junction bases unmatched: 1. The germline CDR1 and CDR2 sequences are MNHEY and SVGAGI. The CDR3 is 15 residues long. The CDR3 spells CASSYSTSGHNEQFF. In DNA form, the CDR3 reads TGTGCCAGCAGTTACTCGACTAGCGGGCACAATGAGCAGTTCTTC.

The chain uses TRBV5-1 and TRBJ2-5; TRBD2 matches 8 bases. Germline CDR1 SGHRS, CDR2 YFSETQ. The CDR3 runs to 14 residues. V dropped 0 bases and J dropped 4; count of bases not matched to a gene: 2. CDR3 sequence reads: CASSLELAVETQYF. The CDR3 DNA sequence: TGCGCCAGCAGCTTGGAACTAGCGGTAGAGACCCAGTACTTC.